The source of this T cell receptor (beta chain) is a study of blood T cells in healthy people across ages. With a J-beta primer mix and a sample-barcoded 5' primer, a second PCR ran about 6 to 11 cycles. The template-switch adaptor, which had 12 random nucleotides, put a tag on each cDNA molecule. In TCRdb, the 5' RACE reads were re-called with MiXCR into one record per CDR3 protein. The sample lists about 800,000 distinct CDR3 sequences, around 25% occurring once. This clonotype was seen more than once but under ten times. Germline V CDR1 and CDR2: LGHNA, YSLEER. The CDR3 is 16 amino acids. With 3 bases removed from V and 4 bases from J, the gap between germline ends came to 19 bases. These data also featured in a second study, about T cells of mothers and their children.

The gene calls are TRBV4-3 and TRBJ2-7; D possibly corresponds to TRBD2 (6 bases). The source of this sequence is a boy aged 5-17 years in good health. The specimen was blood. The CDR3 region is CASSQGEAGLVYEQYF. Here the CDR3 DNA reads TGCGCCAGCAGCCAGGGCGAGGCGGGGCTGGTATACGAGCAGTACTTC.